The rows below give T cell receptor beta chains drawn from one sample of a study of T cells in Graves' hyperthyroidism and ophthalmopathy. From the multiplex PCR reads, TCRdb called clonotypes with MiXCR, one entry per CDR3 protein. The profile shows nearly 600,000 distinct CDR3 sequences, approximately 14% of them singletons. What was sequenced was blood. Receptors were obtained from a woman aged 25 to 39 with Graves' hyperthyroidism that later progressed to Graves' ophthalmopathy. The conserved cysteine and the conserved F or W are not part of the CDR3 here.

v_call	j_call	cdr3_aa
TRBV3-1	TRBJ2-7	ASSQVSSGIVEQY
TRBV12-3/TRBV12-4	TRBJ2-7	ASSLSGAASHEQY
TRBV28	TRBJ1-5	ASSLPLLQGASQPQH
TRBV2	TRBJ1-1	ASKREGEWDTEAF
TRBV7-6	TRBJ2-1	ASSLGTSAHNEQF
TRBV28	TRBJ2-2	ASRWTPNTGELF
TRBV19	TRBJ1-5	ASSMGLGTSRRNQPQH
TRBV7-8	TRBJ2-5	ASNEASGRNGETQY
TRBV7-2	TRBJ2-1	ASSYDRDSLDEQF
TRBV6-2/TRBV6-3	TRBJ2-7	ASSYSGGRVSYEQY
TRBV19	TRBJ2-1	ASSITSQREGAYNEQF
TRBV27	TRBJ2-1	ASRGPSRGNANEQF
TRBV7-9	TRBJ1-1	ASSFLNAGTANTEAF
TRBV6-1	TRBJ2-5	ASSEGRMGSRETQY
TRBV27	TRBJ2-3	ASSASTSGRFTDTQY
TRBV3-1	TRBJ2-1	ASSQVRGEQF
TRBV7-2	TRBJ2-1	ASSVARLAGFYNEQF
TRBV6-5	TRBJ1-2	ASSYVGGGGYT
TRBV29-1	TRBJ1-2	SVPWSGMGGYT
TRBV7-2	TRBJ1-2	ASSVNPLYGSNYGYT
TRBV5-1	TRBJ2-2	ASSLDGQGRNTGELF
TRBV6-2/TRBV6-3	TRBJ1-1	ASSYPETEAF